The 15 T cell receptor beta chains below were found in one sample sequenced in a study of T cell repertoires in cytomegalovirus infection. TCRdb re-analysed the reads in MiXCR, keeping a single row per CDR3 protein. The sample lists approximately 220,000 distinct CDR3 sequences; around 35% were seen once. These receptors' targets are unknown. The source material was CD8+ T cells from cultured PBMCs, sampled from culture after CMV antigen stimulation. The receptors come from a human donor in good health (CMV status not recorded). Some clones in this sample may be carry-over from other donors' samples.

This chain connects TRBV6-4 to TRBJ2-1; unclear D gene. The CDR3 is 10 residues long. Trimming removed 3 bases from V and 8 bases from J, with 2 bases in between. Germline CDR1 MRHNA, CDR2 SNTAGT. This CDR3 is CASSEHEQFF. The DNA of the CDR3 is TGTGCCAGCAGTGAGCATGAGCAGTTCTTC.

This clonotype was counted a few times. The germline gene is not matched at one end of the junction; a read error may be the cause. The chain joins TRBV29-1 to TRBJ1-1, with D uncertain. Germline loops: CDR1 SQVTM, CDR2 ANQGSEA. The CDR3 sequence is 12 residues long. In nucleotides, the CDR3 is TGCAGCGTTGAGTATGGGTCGGCAGGATTCCTCTTT. Its protein product is CSVEYGSAGFLF.

This chain joins TRBV9 and TRBJ2-3; TRBD2 is a possible D gene (7 bases). This CDR3 is built from 18 residues. Germline V gene data show CDR1 as SGDLS and CDR2 as YYNGEE. V lost 3 bases and J lost 2, with 22 bases in between. The CDR3 bases are TGTGCCAGCAGCGCCCGCTTGGGAGGGGGTCCCGACACAGATACGCAGTATTTT. This sequence encodes CASSARLGGGPDTDTQYF.

The chain uses TRBV28 and TRBJ1-2, with no clear D. Trimming took 5 bases from V and 4 from J, leaving 11 bases between them. CDR3 length: 13 residues. Germline values: CDR1 MDHEN, CDR2 SYDVKM. The CDR3 DNA reads as TGTGCCAGCAGTGCTGACCAAGTCTATGGCTACACCTTC. This translates into CASSADQVYGYTF.

This chain connects TRBV7-2 to TRBJ2-3; 12 bases are shared with TRBD2. The J segment lost 4 bases and the V segment lost 4 bases, leaving 3 bases of the junction unmatched. The CDR3 totals 15 residues. The germline CDR1 and CDR2 sequences are SGHTA and FQGNSA. The CDR3 here is CASSSLAGGSDTQYF. For the CDR3, the DNA is TGTGCCAGCAGCTCTCTAGCGGGAGGGTCAGATACGCAGTATTTT.

The V and J genes are TRBV6-5 and TRBJ2-1, with 11 nucleotides matching TRBD2. The CDR3 consists of 16 residues. J gave up 7 bases and V 0 bases, and 5 bases lay outside the gene matches. CDR1 is MNHEY and CDR2 is SVGAGI in the germline V gene. In nucleotides, the CDR3 is TGTGCCAGCAGTTACTCCGTAGCGGGAGGGGGTAATGAGCAGTTCTTC. This codes for CASSYSVAGGGNEQFF.

J is TRBJ2-1 and V is TRBV28; no firm D call. Germline CDR1 and CDR2: MDHEN and SYDVKM. The CDR3 is made up of 15 amino acids. The ends were cut back, 2 bases at V and 2 bases at J, with 10 bases in the middle. CDR3 region: CASSLTPETYNEQFF. The CDR3 nucleotides read TGTGCCAGCAGTTTAACTCCAGAGACCTACAATGAGCAGTTCTTC. The full variable domain, rest sourced from reference TRBV28 and TRBJ2-1, is DVKVTQSSRYLVKRTGEKVFLECVQDMDHENMFWYRQDPGLGLRLIYFSYDVKMKEKGDIPEGYSVSREKKERFSLILESASTNQTSMYLCASSLTPETYNEQFFGPGTRLTVL.

This clonotype was counted a few times. The V call is TRBV13, the J call TRBJ2-7, with 8 bases matching TRBD1. CDR1 and CDR2 from the germline V gene are PRHDT and FYEKMQ (reference sequence). This CDR3 has 17 amino acids. The V segment lost 5 bases and the J segment 1 base; nucleotides outside the gene matches: 13. CDR3 sequence (DNA): TGTGCCAGCAGCCCCGGACAGGGAACGCTAGGGTCCTACGAGCAGTACTTC. Its protein is CASSPGQGTLGSYEQYF.

This clonotype was recorded a few times. The genes are TRBV9 and TRBJ2-7; TRBD2 aligns across 7 bases. This CDR3 has 16 residues. In germline, CDR1 is SGDLS, CDR2 YYNGEE. J lost 3 bases, V lost 0 bases, and 9 bases had no gene match. This chain's CDR3 is CASSVGGMASGYEQYF. CDR3 sequence (DNA): TGTGCCAGCAGCGTAGGGGGGATGGCTAGCGGCTACGAGCAGTACTTC.

Of note for this clonotype: The junction departs from the called germline gene at one end, perhaps through a read error. The gene calls are TRBV7-8 and TRBJ1-5; D is unclear. Germline V CDR1 and CDR2: SGHVS, FQNEAQ. The CDR3 extends over 19 amino acids. The CDR3, as DNA: TGTGCCAGCAGCCTTACGTGCATGGGGAATTACCTGGGAAATCAGCCCAAGCATTTT. Its protein is CASSLTCMGNYLGNQPKHF.

This clonotype turned up a few times. The rearrangement uses TRBV7-4 and TRBJ2-7, with D perhaps TRBD2 (5 bases). Germline CDR1 SGHVT, CDR2 SQSDAQ. The CDR3 has 13 amino acids. The V end was cut by 8 bases, the J end by 2 bases, with 13 bases between. The CDR3 sequence is CASPPDFTYEQYF. As DNA, the CDR3 is TGTGCCAGCCCTCCGGACTTCACCTACGAGCAGTACTTC.

This clonotype was seen only a few times. This chain links TRBV27 with TRBJ1-1; 7 nucleotides line up with TRBD1. Looked up from germline, CDR1 is MNHEY and CDR2 is SMNVEV (reference sequence). Germline trimming cut 5 bases from V and 6 bases from J; bases unmatched to any gene: 9. The CDR3 extends over 14 amino acids. The CDR3 bases are TGTGCCAGCAGTCCCCTCACAGGGGAACCTGAAGCTTTCTTT. It translates to CASSPLTGEPEAFF.

The J gene is TRBJ1-1, the V gene TRBV2; D is uncertain. The germline gives CDR1 SNHLY, CDR2 FYNNEI. This CDR3 has 14 residues. The V end lost 8 bases, the J end lost 0 bases, and 13 bases lay between the germline ends. CDR3 sequence reads: CASAAAYMNTEAFF. CDR3 in DNA: TGTGCCAGCGCGGCAGCCTACATGAACACTGAAGCTTTCTTT. Complete variable domain (other parts from reference TRBV2 and TRBJ1-1): EPEVTQTPSHQVTQMGQEVILRCVPISNHLYFYWYRQILGQKVEFLVSFYNNEISEKSEIFDDQFSVERPDGSNFTLKIRSTKLEDSAMYFCASAAAYMNTEAFFGQGTRLTVV.

J is TRBJ2-3 and V is TRBV9, with 8 bases matching TRBD2. This CDR3 region has 16 residues. V shed 4 bases, J shed 1 base, and the junction held 8 bases outside the gene matches. The germline gives CDR1 SGDLS, CDR2 YYNGEE. CDR3 in DNA: TGTGCCAGCAGCTTTGGACTAGCCTCTCGCACAGATACGCAGTATTTT. It yields the protein CASSFGLASRTDTQYF.

This clonotype was found once. The V and J genes are TRBV27 and TRBJ1-2; D is unresolved. The CDR3 is made up of 13 amino acids. Germline CDR1 is MNHEY and CDR2 is SMNVEV (reference sequence). The V end lost 3 bases, the J end lost 2 bases, and 7 bases lay between the germline ends. The CDR3 is CASSFSRNYGYTF. The CDR3 DNA reads as TGTGCCAGCAGTTTTAGTCGCAACTATGGCTACACCTTC.